The 9 T cell receptor beta chains below were found in one sample sequenced in a study of blood T cell repertoires in COVID-19. Clones were read by immunoSEQ multiplex PCR, and TCRdb kept only the in-frame ones, dropping some. The sample yields a few hundred thousand clones, about 90% seen once. Sample: peripheral blood. These receptors originate from a woman aged 30 to 39 with COVID-19, enrolled during active disease.

The V and J genes are TRBV3-1 (or the pseudogene TRBV3-2) and TRBJ1-1, with D perhaps TRBD1 (6 bases). V lost 8 bases and J 1 base, leaving 14 bases between the germline ends. Germline CDR1 LGHDT, CDR2 YNNKEL (reference sequence). CDR3 size: 14 residues. CDR3 nucleotides: TGTGCCAGCTCGTCCCGGGACAAGAACACTGAAGCTTTCTTT. Residues: CASSSRDKNTEAFF.

This clone appeared a few times. This chain joins TRBV30 and TRBJ2-2, with TRBD1 as a possible D gene (7 bases). CDR3 length: 13 residues. Per germline, CDR1 GTSNPN and CDR2 SVGIG (reference sequence). Trimming removed 7 bases at V and 3 bases at J, with 12 bases between. CDR3 sequence: CASGGQHTGELFF. DNA for the CDR3: TGTGCCTCCGGGGGACAGCACACCGGGGAGCTGTTTTTT.

V usage is TRBV28 and J usage is TRBJ1-2; weak D call: TRBD1 (5 bases). Trimming removed 7 bases at V and 8 bases at J, with 23 bases between. Looked up from germline, CDR1 is MDHEN and CDR2 is SYDVKM. This CDR3 spans 15 amino acids. The CDR3 nucleotides read TGTGCCAGCATCGATAATGCCGGGGGACCCCGGGGCTACACCTTC. This encodes CASIDNAGGPRGYTF.

The chain employs TRBV2 and TRBJ2-1; D is undetermined. The CDR3 consists of 13 residues. Germline V gene lookup returns CDR1 SNHLY and CDR2 FYNNEI. Trimming shortened V by 7 bases and J by 0 bases, and 7 bases separated the two germline ends. The CDR3 DNA sequence: TGTGCCAGCAAGGAGAGCTCCTACAATGAGCAGTTCTTC. Protein sequence: CASKESSYNEQFF.

This rearrangement joins TRBV29-1 to TRBJ2-1; TRBD2 matches 7 bases. J gave up 2 bases and V 3 bases, and 4 bases lay outside the gene matches. The CDR3 length is 14 residues. The germline CDR1 and CDR2 sequences are SQVTM and ANQGSEA. For the CDR3, the DNA is TGCAGCGTTGATCGTGGGAGGGCCTACAATGAGCAGTTCTTC. Translating it yields CSVDRGRAYNEQFF.

V and J are TRBV5-1 and TRBJ1-3; TRBD1 aligns across 7 bases. This CDR3 has 15 residues. Germline CDR1 reads SGHRS; CDR2 reads YFSETQ. The ends lost 4 bases at V and 0 bases at J; junction bases unmatched: 4. CDR3 sequence: CASSGGQTSGNTIYF. The CDR3 DNA reads TGCGCCAGCAGCGGGGGACAGACCTCTGGAAACACCATATATTTT. The full variable domain, with the rest looked up from reference TRBV5-1 and TRBJ1-3, is KAGVTQTPRYLIKTRGQQVTLSCSPISGHRSVSWYQQTPGQGLQFLFEYFSETQRNKGNFPGRFSGRQFSNSRSEMNVSTLELGDSALYLCASSGGQTSGNTIYFGEGSWLTVV.

This clone appeared a single time. J is TRBJ2-1 and V is TRBV24-1; 7 bases line up with TRBD1. In germline, CDR1 is KGHDR, CDR2 SFDVKD. The ends lost 4 bases at V and 0 bases at J; junction bases unmatched: 8. The CDR3 covers 17 residues. CDR3 nucleotides: TGTGCCACCAGTGACCAGGGACAGACGAGCTCCTACAATGAGCAGTTCTTC. Amino acids: CATSDQGQTSSYNEQFF.

The J gene is TRBJ1-2, the V gene TRBV12-3 or TRBV12-4; no clear D. Trimming shortened V by 6 bases and J by 4 bases, and 12 bases separated the two germline ends. The CDR3 has 13 amino acids. CDR3 DNA: TGTGCCAGCAGCCCTCCAGCGTCCTATGGCTACACCTTC. Encoded protein: CASSPPASYGYTF.

The gene calls are TRBV23-1 and TRBJ1-3; D uncertain. TRBV23-1 qualifies as an ORF whose function is uncertain. V lost 0 bases to trimming and J lost 3 bases, with 9 bases between them. The CDR3 totals 15 residues. Here the CDR3 DNA reads TGCGCCAGCAGTCAATCGATCCGGGTTGGAAACACCATATATTTT. Protein: CASSQSIRVGNTIYF.